The clone carrying this T cell receptor beta chain was counted between two and nine times. What it binds is not known. This sample is drawn from a study of response to subunit inactivated influenza vaccine. TCRdb called the RT-PCR reads again in MiXCR, with one record for every CDR3 protein. The sample holds about 170,000 distinct CDR3 sequences, 10% to 15% seen once. The study, taken as a whole, reports: Authors suggested each seasonal flu vaccination may recruit only limited numbers of new T cells.

The CDR3 consists of 13 residues. Germline values: CDR1 SGDLS, CDR2 YYNGEE. Trimming pared 4 bases from V and 10 bases from J, leaving 15 bases between. These data were likewise used in another study, on T cells expressing NK-cell markers. That source reports: What made the TCR beta cDNA was 5'RACE template switching with UMIs. Seven donors tested HCMV-seropositive and one tested seronegative among the eight sequenced. CD8+ T cells in more than five donors included dominant NKG2C+ clonotypes at roughly 1.0-7.0%. Four donors likewise had their CD3+CD56-NKG2C+ fraction led by these clonotypes.

The chain is built from TRBV9 and TRBJ1-5; D is unclear. The sample consisted of CD8+ T cells sorted from PBMCs, taken about 11 days after vaccination. The source is a man aged 50 or older who received an inactivated influenza vaccine. The CDR3 here is CASSQGMWEPQHF. DNA for the CDR3: TGTGCCAGCAGCCAAGGTATGTGGGAACCCCAGCATTTT. The variable domain in full, completed from reference TRBV9 and TRBJ1-5, reads DSGVTQTPKHLITATGQRVTLRCSPRSGDLSVYWYQQSLDQGLQFLIQYYNGEERAKGNILERFSAQQFPDLHSELNLSSLELGDSALYFCASSQGMWEPQHFGDGTRLSIL.